This TCR beta chain was recovered during a study of cytomegalovirus exposure and HLA in healthy donors. General study points: V- and J-gene trimming in TCR beta was tied to a missense DCLRE1C variant by an analysis performed later. Reportedly, HLA-A and HLA-B alleles of most subjects were accurately predicted from TCR beta. In a later analysis, DRB1 alleles had the most associated TCRs; HLA-C alleles the fewest. More clonal expansion characterized HLA-associated TCR beta chains than equally common others in a later analysis.

In regard to this clone: What it binds is not known.

V was cut by 3 bases and J by 2 bases, with 10 bases left in between. Per the germline V gene, CDR1 is GTSNPN and CDR2 is SVGIG (reference sequence). This CDR3 comprises 13 residues. Primers for the PCR totalled 60 Vbeta and 13 Jbeta. Using immunoSEQ multiplex PCR, the repertoire was profiled, and TCRdb retains in-frame clones only, with some absent. The sample yields around 160,000 clones, around three quarters seen once. The receptor comes from a woman in her 40s in good health and CMV-seropositive. The chain employs TRBV30 and TRBJ1-2, with a tentative D call TRBD1 (5 bases). Material for sequencing was PBMCs. The CDR3 region is CAWRWEGNYGYTF. The CDR3 DNA reads TGTGCCTGGAGGTGGGAGGGGAACTATGGCTACACCTTC. The complete variable domain, with remaining parts taken from reference TRBV30 and TRBJ1-2, reads SQTIHQWPATLVQPVGSPLSLECTVEGTSNPNLYWYRQAAGRGLQLLFYSVGIGQISSEVPQNLSASRPQDRQFILSSKKLLLSDSGFYLCAWRWEGNYGYTFGSGTRLTVV.